The T cell receptor (beta chain) under discussion was sequenced for a study of T cells in Graves' hyperthyroidism and ophthalmopathy. Amplified TCR beta CDR3 regions came from RNA transcripts. Researchers ran a first-round RT-PCR on the TCR CDR3 using the HTBI primer set. TCRdb passed the multiplex PCR reads through MiXCR, listing each CDR3 protein once. The sample has under 200,000 distinct CDR3 sequences, about 9.4% seen once. The table lists this clonotype with many counts. This TCR was recovered from a woman between 18 and 29 years old with Graves' hyperthyroidism that later progressed to Graves' ophthalmopathy. Source material: blood.

CDR3: CASSARQSGYTF. The CDR3 DNA reads TGTGCCAGTAGTGCCCGACAGTCCGGCTACACCTTC. This chain links TRBV19 with TRBJ1-2; D might be TRBD1 (5 bases). V lost 5 bases and J 8 bases, leaving 12 bases between the germline ends. This CDR3 is built from 12 residues. CDR1 is LNHDA, CDR2 SQIVND, per germline (reference sequence).